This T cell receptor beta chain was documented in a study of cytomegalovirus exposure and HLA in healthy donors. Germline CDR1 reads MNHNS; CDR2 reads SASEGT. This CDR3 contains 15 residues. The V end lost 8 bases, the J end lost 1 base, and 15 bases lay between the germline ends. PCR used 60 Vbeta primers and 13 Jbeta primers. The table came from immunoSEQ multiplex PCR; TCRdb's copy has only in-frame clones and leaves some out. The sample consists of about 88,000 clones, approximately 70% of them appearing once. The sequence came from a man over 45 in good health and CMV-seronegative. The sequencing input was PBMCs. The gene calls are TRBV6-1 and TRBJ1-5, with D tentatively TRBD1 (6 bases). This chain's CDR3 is CASGEGEKSNQPQHF. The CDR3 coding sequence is TGTGCCAGCGGCGAGGGGGAGAAGAGCAATCAGCCCCAGCATTTT.